This T cell receptor beta chain was retrieved from a study of T-cell memory formation after mild COVID-19. TCRdb analysed the 5' RACE reads with MiXCR anew, one entry per CDR3 protein. The table lists hundreds of thousands of distinct CDR3 sequences, around 25% of them singletons. V shed 3 bases, J shed 3 bases, and the junction held 9 bases outside the gene matches. There are 16 residues in the CDR3. Per the germline V gene, CDR1 is SGHDT and CDR2 is YYEEEE. The clonotype originates from an adult woman who had mild COVID-19 (a few samples of this study predate the infection). Cell type and time point are not known. The chain combines TRBV5-6 with TRBJ2-3, with TRBD2 matching over 8 bases. Sequencing used PBMCs or a T cell subset sorted from them (not recorded which). The CDR3 spells CASSSPRLARTDTQYF. CDR3 nucleotides: TGTGCCAGCAGCTCCCCGCGACTAGCGAGGACAGATACGCAGTATTTT.